This T cell receptor (beta chain) was captured in a study of cytomegalovirus exposure and HLA in healthy donors. General study points: Reportedly, diagnosis of cytomegalovirus status by the classifier showed high specificity and sensitivity. The study labeled under 200 TCR beta chains cytomegalovirus-associated. There were a few CMV-associated chains whose specificity for CMV antigens was confirmed in vitro. Clusters of TCRs from the first cohort tended to co-occur in the 120 validation repertoires (as a later analysis found).

On this clone itself: The target antigen is unknown.

Method: immunoSEQ multiplex PCR; TCRdb's copy keeps in-frame clones and lacks some. In the table there are 90,000 to 150,000 clones, about nine tenths of which are singletons. This sequence was found in a man aged 18 to 30 in good health and CMV-seronegative. Sequenced sample: PBMCs.

The CDR3 sequence: CASSLGGSSPLHF. The CDR3 DNA reads TGTGCCAGCAGCTTGGGAGGGAGTTCACCCCTCCACTTT. The chain has TRBV5-8 and TRBJ1-6; D uncertain. The germline CDR1 and CDR2 sequences are SGHTS and YDEGEE. Trimming took off 0 bases at V and 9 bases at J, with 7 bases between the two ends. This CDR3 contains 13 residues.